Reported below is one T cell receptor beta chain. The antigen is not known. Measured with immunoSEQ multiplex PCR; TCRdb has only the in-frame clones, and not every one. Here the sample spans about 7,300 clones, about 92% being singletons. These data originate in a study of lymphopenia after photon versus proton radiotherapy. The study's findings and limits: Oligoclonal CD8+ Temra expansion after nadir drove photon patients' diversity drop. Under photons, naive T cells and diversity fell while effector/memory populations rose. Authors raise, but do not show, better survival with proton therapy.

Germline V gene lookup returns CDR1 SGHVS and CDR2 FQNEAQ. The CDR3 spans 13 residues. With V trimmed by 4 bases and J by 6 bases, 4 bases remained unmatched. The sequenced sample was peripheral blood, obtained from a patient treated with photon-based radiotherapy. The TCR comes from a woman aged 50 to 60 with cholangiocarcinoma. V usage is TRBV7-8 and J usage is TRBJ2-5; 8 nucleotides line up with TRBD1. CDR3 amino acids: CASSSGQGKTQYF. CDR3 coding DNA: TGTGCCAGCAGCTCAGGACAGGGAAAGACCCAGTACTTC.